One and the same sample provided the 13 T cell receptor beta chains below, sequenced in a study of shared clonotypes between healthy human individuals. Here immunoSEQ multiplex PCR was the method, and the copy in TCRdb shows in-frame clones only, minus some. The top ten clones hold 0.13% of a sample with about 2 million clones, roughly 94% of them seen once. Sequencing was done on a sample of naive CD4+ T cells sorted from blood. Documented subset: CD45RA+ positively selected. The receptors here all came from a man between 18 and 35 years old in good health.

In nucleotides, the CDR3 is TGTGCCAGCAGCAACCAGCCGGGCCTACCCACAGATACGCAGTATTTT. Encoded protein: CASSNQPGLPTDTQYF. The chain has TRBV9 and TRBJ2-3; D unclear. The CDR3 sequence is 16 residues long. Germline CDR1 reads SGDLS; CDR2 reads YYNGEE. V was cut by 4 bases and J by 2 bases, with 17 bases left in between.

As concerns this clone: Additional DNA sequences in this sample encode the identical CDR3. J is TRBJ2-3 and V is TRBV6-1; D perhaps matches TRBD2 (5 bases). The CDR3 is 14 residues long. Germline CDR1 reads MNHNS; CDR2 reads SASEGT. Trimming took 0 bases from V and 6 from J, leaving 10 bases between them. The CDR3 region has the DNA TGTGCCAGCAGTGAAGCGCTTAGAGGGGATACGCAGTATTTT. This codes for CASSEALRGDTQYF.

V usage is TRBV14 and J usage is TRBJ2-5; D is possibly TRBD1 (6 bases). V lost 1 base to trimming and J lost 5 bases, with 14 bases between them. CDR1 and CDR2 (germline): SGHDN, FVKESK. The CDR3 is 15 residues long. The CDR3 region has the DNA TGTGCCAGCAGCCAAGGTGTCAGGGGATCGGAGACCCAGTACTTC. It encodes CASSQGVRGSETQYF.

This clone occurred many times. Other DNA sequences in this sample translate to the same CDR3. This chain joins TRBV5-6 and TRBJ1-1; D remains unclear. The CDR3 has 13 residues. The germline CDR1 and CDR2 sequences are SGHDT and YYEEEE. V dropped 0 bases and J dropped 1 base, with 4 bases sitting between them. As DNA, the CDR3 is TGTGCCAGCAGCTTGGCAGGGAACACTGAAGCTTTCTTT. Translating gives CASSLAGNTEAFF.

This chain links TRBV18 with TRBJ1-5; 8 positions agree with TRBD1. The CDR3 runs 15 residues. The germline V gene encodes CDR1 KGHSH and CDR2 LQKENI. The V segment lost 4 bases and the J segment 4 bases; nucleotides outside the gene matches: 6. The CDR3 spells CASSLATGVNQPQHF. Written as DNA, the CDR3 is TGTGCCAGCTCACTCGCGACAGGGGTTAATCAGCCCCAGCATTTT.

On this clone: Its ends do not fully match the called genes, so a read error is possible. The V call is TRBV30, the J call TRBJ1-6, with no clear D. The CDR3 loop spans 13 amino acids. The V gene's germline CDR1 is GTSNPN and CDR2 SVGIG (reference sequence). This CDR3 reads CARSSGYNSPLHF. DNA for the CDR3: TGTGCCCGGAGTTCGGGGTATAATTCACCCCTCCACTTT.

CDR3 DNA: TGCGCCAGCAGCTTGGAGGGACCCGCCTACGAGCAGTACTTC. Residues: CASSLEGPAYEQYF. The rearrangement joins TRBV5-1 to TRBJ2-7; D is tentatively TRBD1 or TRBD2 (5 bases each). This CDR3 region has 14 residues. CDR1 and CDR2 (germline): SGHRS, YFSETQ. V was clipped by 0 bases and J by 2 bases, with 9 bases between them.

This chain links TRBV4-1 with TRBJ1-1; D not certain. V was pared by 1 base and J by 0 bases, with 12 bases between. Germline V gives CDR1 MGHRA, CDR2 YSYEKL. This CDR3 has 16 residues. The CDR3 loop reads CASSQVAGWVNTEAFF. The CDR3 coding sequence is TGCGCCAGCAGCCAAGTGGCGGGGTGGGTGAACACTGAAGCTTTCTTT.

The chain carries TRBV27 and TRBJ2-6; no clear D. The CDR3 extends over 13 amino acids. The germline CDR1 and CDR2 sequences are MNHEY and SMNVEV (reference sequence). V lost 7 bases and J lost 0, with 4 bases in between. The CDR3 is CASTYSGANVLTF. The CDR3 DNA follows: TGTGCCAGCACCTACTCTGGGGCCAACGTCCTGACTTTC.

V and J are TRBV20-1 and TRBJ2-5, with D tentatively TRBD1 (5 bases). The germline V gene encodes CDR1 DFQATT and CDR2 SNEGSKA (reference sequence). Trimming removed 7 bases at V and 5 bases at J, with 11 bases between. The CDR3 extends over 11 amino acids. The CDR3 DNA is TGCAGTGAGAGCAGGGTGGAGACCCAGTACTTC. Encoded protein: CSESRVETQYF.

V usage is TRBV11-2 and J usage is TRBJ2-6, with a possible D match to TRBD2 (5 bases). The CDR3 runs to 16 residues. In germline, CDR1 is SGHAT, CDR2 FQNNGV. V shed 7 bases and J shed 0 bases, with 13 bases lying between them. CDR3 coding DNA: TGTGCCAGCAAACCCCCGGGGTCCTCTGGGGCCAACGTCCTGACTTTC. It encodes CASKPPGSSGANVLTF.

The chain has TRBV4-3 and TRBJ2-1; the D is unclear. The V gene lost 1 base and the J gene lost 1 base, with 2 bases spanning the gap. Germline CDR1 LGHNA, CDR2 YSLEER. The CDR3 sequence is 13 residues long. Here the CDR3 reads CASSQVSYNEQFF. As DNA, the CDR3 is TGCGCCAGCAGCCAAGTTTCCTACAATGAGCAGTTCTTC.

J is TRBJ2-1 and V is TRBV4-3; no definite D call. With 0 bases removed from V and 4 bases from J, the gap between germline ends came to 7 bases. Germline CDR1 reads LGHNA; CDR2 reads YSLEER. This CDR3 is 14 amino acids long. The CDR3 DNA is TGCGCCAGCAGCCAAGATTGGCAGTACAATGAGCAGTTCTTC. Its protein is CASSQDWQYNEQFF.